This TCR beta chain derives from a study of cytomegalovirus exposure and HLA in healthy donors. Looked up from germline, CDR1 is KGHSH and CDR2 is LQKENI. With V trimmed by 1 base and J by 1 base, 8 bases remained unmatched. CDR3 length: 18 amino acids. Comment on this clone: No antigen is known for it.

The primer mix had 60 Vbeta and 13 Jbeta primers. Profiling relied on immunoSEQ multiplex PCR, and the TCRdb table lists in-frame clones only, not all of them. The sample consists of 100,000 or so clones, around 73% of them appearing once. Study-wide findings and caveats: Exclusion as indistinguishable affected some V segments, including TRBV6-2 and TRBV6-3. Another analysis was done later, and it associated approximately 18,000 TCR beta sequences with HLA alleles at 0.05 false discovery rate. Serostatus for CMV was the only available immune exposure information.

The chain employs TRBV18 and TRBJ2-3; 10 bases fit TRBD2. The origin of this receptor is a man between 25 and 39 years old in good health and CMV-seronegative. The sequenced sample consisted of PBMCs. The CDR3 region is CASSPLGLAGGRTDTQYF. CDR3 in DNA: TGTGCCAGCTCACCACTGGGTTTAGCGGGAGGCCGCACAGATACGCAGTATTTT.